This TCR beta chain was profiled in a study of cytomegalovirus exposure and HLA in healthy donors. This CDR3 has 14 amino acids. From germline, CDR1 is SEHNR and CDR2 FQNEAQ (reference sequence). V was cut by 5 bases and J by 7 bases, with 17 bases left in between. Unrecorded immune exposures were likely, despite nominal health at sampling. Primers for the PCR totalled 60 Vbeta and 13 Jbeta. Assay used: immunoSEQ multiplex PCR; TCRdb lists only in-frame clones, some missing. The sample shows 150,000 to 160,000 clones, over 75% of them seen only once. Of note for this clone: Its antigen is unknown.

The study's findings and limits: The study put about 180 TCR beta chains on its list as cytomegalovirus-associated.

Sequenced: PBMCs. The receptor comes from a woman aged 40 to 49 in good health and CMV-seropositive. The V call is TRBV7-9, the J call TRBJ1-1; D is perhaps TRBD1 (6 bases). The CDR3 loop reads CASSPHGGEGEAFF. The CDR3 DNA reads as TGTGCCAGCAGCCCACATGGGGGCGAGGGTGAAGCTTTCTTT. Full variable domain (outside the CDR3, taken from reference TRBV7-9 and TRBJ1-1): DTGVSQNPRHKITKRGQNVTFRCDPISEHNRLYWYRQTLGQGPEFLTYFQNEAQLEKSRLLSDRFSAERPKGSFSTLEIQRTEQGDSAMYLCASSPHGGEGEAFFGQGTRLTVV.